These T cell receptor beta chains were read from a single sample in a study of neurological immune-mediated disorders. TCRdb analysed the 5' RACE reads with MiXCR anew, one entry per CDR3 protein. The sample holds fewer than 80,000 distinct CDR3 sequences, approximately 5.2% seen once. The sample consisted of PBMCs. These receptors all come from a woman aged 25 to 39 with multiple sclerosis. CDR3s include the opening cysteine and the closing phenylalanine or tryptophan. Each record gives: clone size, V gene, D gene, J gene, CDR3 length, CDR3 protein, CDR3 DNA. D genes are given only for firm matches. A clone size is listed for some rows: how often the clone was seen (once, few, many), or a class if it is expanded.

many	TRBV7-9	NA	TRBJ2-1	17	CASSRNSPREKGNEQFF	TGTGCCAGCAGCCGAAATTCCCCCCGGGAGAAGGGTAATGAGCAGTTCTTC
many	TRBV20-1	NA	TRBJ2-5	11	CSARRAETQYF	TGCAGTGCTAGACGGGCGGAGACCCAGTACTTC
many	TRBV20-1	TRBD1	TRBJ1-2	15	CSAGPPGQGLGGYTF	TGCAGTGCTGGACCCCCGGGACAGGGCCTGGGTGGCTACACCTTC
many	TRBV5-5	NA	TRBJ1-4	16	CASSPGTVATNEKLFF	TGTGCCAGCAGCCCGGGGACGGTTGCAACTAATGAAAAACTGTTTTTT
many	TRBV5-1	NA	TRBJ2-5	16	CASSQGLSVDAETQYF	TGCGCCAGCAGCCAAGGACTAAGTGTGGATGCGGAGACCCAGTACTTC
NA	TRBV5-8	NA	TRBJ1-5	14	CASSSRLGDQPQNF	TGTGCCAGCAGCTCTAGACTGGGGGATCAGCCCCAGAATTTT
many	TRBV10-3	NA	TRBJ2-7	11	CAIKEDTEQYF	TGTGCCATCAAAGAGGATACTGAGCAGTACTTC
many	TRBV7-8	NA	TRBJ2-1	17	CASSLLPAGGTHNEQFF	TGTGCCAGCAGCTTACTCCCAGCAGGGGGGACCCACAATGAGCAGTTCTTC
many	TRBV20-1	NA	TRBJ2-3	14	CSARDPQPENTQYF	TGCAGTGCTAGGGACCCCCAGCCGGAGAATACGCAGTATTTT
many	TRBV15	NA	TRBJ2-2	14	CATSWERVTGELFF	TGTGCCACCTCGTGGGAAAGGGTTACCGGGGAGCTGTTTTTT
many	TRBV20-1	TRBD1	TRBJ1-2	13	CSAKGQANYGYTF	TGCAGTGCTAAGGGACAGGCCAACTATGGCTACACCTTC
many	TRBV6-1	TRBD1	TRBJ2-7	14	CASSEGQGIGEQYF	TGTGCCAGCAGTGAGGGACAGGGGATCGGCGAGCAGTACTTC
many	TRBV27	NA	TRBJ2-1	14	CASSFSRSYNEQFF	TGTGCCAGCAGTTTTTCCCGATCCTACAATGAGCAGTTCTTC
NA	TRBV20-1	NA	TRBJ2-2	13	CSAMATHTGELFF	TGCAGTGCTATGGCAACCCACACCGGGGAGCTGTTTTTT
many	TRBV5-1	TRBD1	TRBJ2-7	16	CASSYIPGQGTYEQYF	TGCGCCAGCAGCTACATTCCGGGACAGGGGACCTACGAGCAGTACTTC
many	TRBV12-3/TRBV12-4	NA	TRBJ2-2	16	CASSPGSFWDTGELFF	TGTGCCAGCAGTCCTGGCTCCTTTTGGGACACCGGGGAGCTGTTTTTT
many	TRBV7-9	NA	TRBJ1-2	16	CASSGGWSSGAEGYTF	TGTGCCAGCAGCGGGGGGTGGTCCTCCGGGGCGGAGGGCTACACCTTC
many	TRBV20-1	NA	TRBJ2-2	14	CSASGWPRTGELFF	TGCAGTGCTAGTGGTTGGCCCCGCACCGGGGAGCTGTTTTTT
few	TRBV10-3	TRBD1	TRBJ2-7	13	CAINTRDSGEQYF	TGTGCCATTAACACCAGGGACAGCGGCGAGCAGTACTTC
NA	TRBV12-3/TRBV12-4	NA	TRBJ2-1	11	CASSVNNEQFF	TGTGCCAGCAGTGTTAACAATGAGCAGTTCTTC
few	TRBV12-3/TRBV12-4	NA	TRBJ1-4	14	CASTSGGGGEKLFF	TGTGCCAGCACCTCGGGGGGGGGTGGTGAAAAACTGTTTTTT
many	TRBV7-2	TRBD2	TRBJ2-7	16	CASSLSLAGGPLEQYF	TGTGCCAGCAGCCTTTCCCTAGCGGGGGGGCCACTGGAGCAGTACTTC
NA	TRBV7-2	NA	TRBJ1-1	13	CASSLEGVSEAFF	TGTGCCAGCAGCTTAGAAGGGGTCTCTGAAGCTTTCTTT
many	TRBV20-1	TRBD1	TRBJ2-4	14	CSAAIPGGSNIQYF	TGCAGTGCTGCCATCCCAGGGGGCTCAAACATTCAGTACTTC
many	TRBV29-1	TRBD1	TRBJ2-7	14	CSVEAGTGSYEQYF	TGCAGCGTTGAAGCGGGGACAGGGTCCTACGAGCAGTACTTC
many	TRBV6-5	NA	TRBJ1-2	13	CATRLGSHYGYTF	TGTGCCACCAGGCTGGGGAGTCACTATGGCTACACCTTC
many	TRBV20-1	NA	TRBJ1-3	13	CSAEGSYGNTIYF	TGCAGTGCAGAGGGATCTTATGGAAACACCATATATTTT
many	TRBV7-6	NA	TRBJ1-6	13	CASSLDLYSPLHF	TGTGCCAGCAGCTTGGATCTTTATTCACCCCTCCACTTT
many	TRBV4-2	NA	TRBJ2-7	13	CASSQDRISEQYF	TGTGCCAGCAGCCAAGATCGGATTTCCGAGCAGTACTTC
NA	TRBV5-6	NA	TRBJ1-2	13	CASSPGNNYGYTF	TGCGCCAGCAGTCCGGGAAATAACTATGGCTACACCTTC
many	TRBV15	NA	TRBJ2-7	12	CATSLQWDEQYF	TGTGCCACCAGCTTACAATGGGACGAGCAGTACTTC
many	TRBV3-1	TRBD1	TRBJ1-1	14	CASTETGGNTEAFF	TGTGCCAGCACCGAGACAGGGGGCAACACTGAAGCTTTCTTT
many	TRBV10-3	NA	TRBJ2-7	14	CAISAVLSSYEQYF	TGTGCCATCAGTGCGGTTCTTAGCTCCTACGAGCAGTACTTC